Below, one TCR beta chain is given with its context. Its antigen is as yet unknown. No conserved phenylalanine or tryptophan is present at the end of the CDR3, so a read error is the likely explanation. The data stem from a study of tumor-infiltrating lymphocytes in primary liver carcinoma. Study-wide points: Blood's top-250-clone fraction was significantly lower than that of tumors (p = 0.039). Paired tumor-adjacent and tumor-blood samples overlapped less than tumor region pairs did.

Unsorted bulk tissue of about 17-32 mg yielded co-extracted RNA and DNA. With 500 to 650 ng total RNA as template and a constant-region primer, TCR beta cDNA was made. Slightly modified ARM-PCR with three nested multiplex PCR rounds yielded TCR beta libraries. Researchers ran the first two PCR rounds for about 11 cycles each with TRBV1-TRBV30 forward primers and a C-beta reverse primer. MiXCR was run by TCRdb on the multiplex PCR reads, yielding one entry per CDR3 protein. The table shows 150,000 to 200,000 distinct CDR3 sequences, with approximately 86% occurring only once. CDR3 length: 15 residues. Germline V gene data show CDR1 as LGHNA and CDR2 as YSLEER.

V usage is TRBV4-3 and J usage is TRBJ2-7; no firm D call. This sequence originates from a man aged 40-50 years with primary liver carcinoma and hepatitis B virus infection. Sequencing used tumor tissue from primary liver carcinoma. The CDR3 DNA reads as TGCGCCAGCAGCCAGGAACAGTTTTCTTCCTATGAGCAGTACTAC. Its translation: CASSQEQFSSYEQYY.